This TCR beta chain was retrieved from a study of blood T cell repertoires in COVID-19 (dated by TCRdb to about 2020). With regard to the full study: Collaborator samples came from the United States, Italy and Spain and covered acute and convalescent phases of COVID-19. The prospective study material was composed of cDNA or gDNA derived from T cells, B-cell-depleted T cells, or PBMCs. The dataset comprised deeply sampled blood TCRbeta repertoires from subjects exposed to, actively infected with, or recovered from COVID-19. The repertoires were released in a freely available public database meant as a resource for research on the immune response to SARS-CoV-2. The samples were drawn from two sources: the first 160 participants of the ongoing ImmuneRACE study, and fewer than 1,500 subjects contributed by 6 global collaborators. The sample metadata nearly always contained a de-identified subject ID, COVID-19 status, age in years and sex. Where available, HLA class I and class II types were taken from metadata supplied by the sample provider and were not determined by assay-based typing. The investigation overall reported the following: The quantity of clinical and demographic metadata differed by source and by participant and was supplied without curation.

The CDR3 runs 12 residues from the cysteine to the phenylalanine. The retained sequence is limited to the CDR3, 36 bases, with the frame set at the first base. TCRbeta CDR3 regions were amplified from genomic DNA using the immunoSEQ Assay, a bias-controlled multiplex PCR. Concerning the study's data processing: The number of nucleated cells in each sample was estimated by amplification of reference gene primers within the assay. Sequence reads were collapsed and filtered to measure the absolute abundance of every unique TCRbeta CDR3 rearrangement. For each sample, productive Simpson clonality was calculated as the square root of Simpson's diversity index over productive rearrangements. In its TCRdb copy, this immuneACCESS table keeps in-frame sequences only and misses some clones. Where compared with another copy, unresolved V genes explain less than half of these, and the others have no known cause. V and J calls and clone size are as listed in that table; D and trimming were resolved from the DNA. This sample comprises about 280,000 clones, around nine tenths of them detected only once. Around 9% of the sample belongs to the ten largest clones.

In regard to this clone: It has no known antigen specificity. The input lacks base qualities; no much larger clone sits a single base away.

Collaborating institutions collected whole blood in K2EDTA tubes following their own protocols. For TCRbeta analysis, collaborator samples were shipped as frozen whole blood, as isolated PBMCs, or as DNA extracted from either sample type. The specimen was peripheral blood. The receptor comes from a middle-aged man with active or convalescent COVID-19. This sequence uses TRBV21-1 and TRBJ1-2; the table's D call, TRBD1, has no DNA check behind it. TRBV21-1 is described as a pseudogene. The sequenced DNA: TGTGCCAGCAGAACAGGTGACTATGGCTACACCTTC. This sequence encodes CASRTGDYGYTF.